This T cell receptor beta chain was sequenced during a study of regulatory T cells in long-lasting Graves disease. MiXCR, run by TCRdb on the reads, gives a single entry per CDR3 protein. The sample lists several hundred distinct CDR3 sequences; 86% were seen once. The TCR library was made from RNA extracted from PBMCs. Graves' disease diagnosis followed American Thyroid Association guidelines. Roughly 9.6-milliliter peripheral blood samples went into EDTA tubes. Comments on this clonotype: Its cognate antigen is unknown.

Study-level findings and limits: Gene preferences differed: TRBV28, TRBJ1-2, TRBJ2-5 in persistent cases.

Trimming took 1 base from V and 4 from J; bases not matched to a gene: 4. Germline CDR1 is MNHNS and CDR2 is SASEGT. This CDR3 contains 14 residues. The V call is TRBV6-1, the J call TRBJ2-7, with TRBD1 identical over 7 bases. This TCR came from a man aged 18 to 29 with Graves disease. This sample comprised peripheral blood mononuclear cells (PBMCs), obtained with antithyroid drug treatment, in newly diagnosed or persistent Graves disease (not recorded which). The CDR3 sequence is CASSEGQGGYEQYF. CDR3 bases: TGTGCCAGCAGTGAAGGACAGGGTGGGTACGAGCAGTACTTC.